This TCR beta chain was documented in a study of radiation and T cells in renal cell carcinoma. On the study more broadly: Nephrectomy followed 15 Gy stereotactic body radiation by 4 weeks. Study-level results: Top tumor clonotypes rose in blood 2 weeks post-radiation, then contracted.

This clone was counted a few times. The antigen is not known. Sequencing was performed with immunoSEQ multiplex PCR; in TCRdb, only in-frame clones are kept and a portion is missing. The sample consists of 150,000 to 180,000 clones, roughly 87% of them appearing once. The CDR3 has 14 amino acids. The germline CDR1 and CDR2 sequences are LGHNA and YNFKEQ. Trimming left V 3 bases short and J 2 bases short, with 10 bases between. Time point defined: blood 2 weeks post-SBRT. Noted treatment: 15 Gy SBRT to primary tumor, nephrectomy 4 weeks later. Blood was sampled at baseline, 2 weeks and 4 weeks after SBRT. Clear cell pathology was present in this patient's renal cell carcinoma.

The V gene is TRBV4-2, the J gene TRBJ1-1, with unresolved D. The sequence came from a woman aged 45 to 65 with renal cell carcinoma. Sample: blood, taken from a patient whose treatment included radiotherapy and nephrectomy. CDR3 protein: CASSQDPINTEAFF. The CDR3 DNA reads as TGTGCCAGCAGCCAGGATCCTATCAACACTGAAGCTTTCTTT.